The 8 T cell receptor beta chains presented below share a single source sample, sequenced in a study of blood T cells in healthy people across ages. Primed by a sample-barcoded 5' primer and a J-beta primer mix, a second PCR proceeded for roughly 6 to 12 cycles. TCRdb re-called the 5' RACE reads through MiXCR, storing one row per CDR3 protein. The data hold approximately 810,000 distinct CDR3 sequences, with roughly 26% observed a single time. Sequenced input: blood. The receptors stem from a woman over 75 in good health.

This clonotype was counted between two and nine times. CDR3 in DNA: TGTGCCAGCGGCCTCTACGGACAGGGTATCGGTGAGCAGTTCTTC. This sequence encodes CASGLYGQGIGEQFF. The chain carries TRBV7-8 and TRBJ2-1; TRBD1 aligns across 8 bases. This CDR3 is built from 15 residues. The V and J ends lost 8 bases and 9 bases, in that order; junction bases with no gene match: 15. The germline CDR1 and CDR2 sequences are SGHVS and FQNEAQ.

As to this clonotype: The CDR3 ends on some other residue instead of the conserved phenylalanine or tryptophan, so this is likely a read error. The chain recombines TRBV27 with TRBJ1-2; 9 bases agree with TRBD1. Trimming took 6 bases from V and 4 from J; bases not matched to a gene: 9. The germline V gene has CDR1 MNHEY and CDR2 SMNVEV (reference sequence). The CDR3 is made up of 15 amino acids. CDR3 protein: CASRNKQGAGYGYTL. The CDR3 coding sequence is TGTGCCAGCAGAAATAAACAGGGGGCAGGCTATGGCTACACCCTC.

The rearrangement uses TRBV20-1 and TRBJ1-1; D unclear. The V end lost 5 bases, the J end lost 5 bases, and 15 bases lay between the germline ends. Germline V gives CDR1 DFQATT, CDR2 SNEGSKA (reference sequence). The CDR3 sequence is 13 residues long. The CDR3: CSASDGLRTEAFF. DNA for the CDR3: TGCAGTGCTTCGGACGGCCTGAGGACTGAAGCTTTCTTT.

The table lists this clonotype with a few counts. The chain joins TRBV20-1 to TRBJ1-6, with unresolved D. The V and J ends lost 1 base and 9 bases respectively, with 16 bases between them. CDR1 is DFQATT, CDR2 SNEGSKA, per germline (reference sequence). CDR3 length: 15 amino acids. The CDR3, as DNA: TGCAGTGCTAGAGCGTTTGGGCAGAATGGTTCACCCCTCCACTTT. It encodes CSARAFGQNGSPLHF.

The chain employs TRBV5-1 and TRBJ1-4; TRBD1 aligns across 9 bases. This CDR3 spans 15 amino acids. The germline V gene encodes CDR1 SGHRS and CDR2 YFSETQ. V gave up 4 bases and J gave up 5 bases; unmatched junction bases: 6. DNA of the CDR3: TGCGCCAGCAGCGAAACCGGGACAGGGAATGAAAAACTGTTTTTT. Encoded protein: CASSETGTGNEKLFF.

The V gene is TRBV7-2, the J gene TRBJ2-1, with TRBD1 matching 9 bases. CDR1 and CDR2 (germline): SGHTA, FQGNSA. This CDR3 comprises 16 residues. V was pared by 6 bases and J by 4 bases, with 10 bases of the junction left unmatched. CDR3 sequence (DNA): TGTGCCAGCAGAGGGGGGGGGACAGGGACATACAATGAGCAGTTCTTC. Its translation: CASRGGGTGTYNEQFF.

This clonotype has just one count. The chain has TRBV28 and TRBJ1-5; unclear D gene. The CDR3 is 18 residues long. Germline assignment: CDR1 MDHEN and CDR2 SYDVKM. The V end lost 5 bases, the J end lost 0 bases, and 20 bases lay between the germline ends. For the CDR3, the DNA is TGTGCCAGCAGTCCGATTCTCCCCAGGCGGGATAGCAATCAGCCCCAGCATTTT. Translated, it gives CASSPILPRRDSNQPQHF.

The sample holds many counts of this clonotype. The V call is TRBV20-1, the J call TRBJ2-7; 7 nucleotides agree with TRBD1. The trim removed 4 bases at V and 3 bases at J, leaving 6 bases unmatched. CDR3 length equals 13 residues. Per the germline V gene, CDR1 is DFQATT and CDR2 is SNEGSKA (reference sequence). CDR3 in DNA: TGCAGTGCTACAGGGACAGACCACTACGAGCAGTACTTC. Translation gives CSATGTDHYEQYF.